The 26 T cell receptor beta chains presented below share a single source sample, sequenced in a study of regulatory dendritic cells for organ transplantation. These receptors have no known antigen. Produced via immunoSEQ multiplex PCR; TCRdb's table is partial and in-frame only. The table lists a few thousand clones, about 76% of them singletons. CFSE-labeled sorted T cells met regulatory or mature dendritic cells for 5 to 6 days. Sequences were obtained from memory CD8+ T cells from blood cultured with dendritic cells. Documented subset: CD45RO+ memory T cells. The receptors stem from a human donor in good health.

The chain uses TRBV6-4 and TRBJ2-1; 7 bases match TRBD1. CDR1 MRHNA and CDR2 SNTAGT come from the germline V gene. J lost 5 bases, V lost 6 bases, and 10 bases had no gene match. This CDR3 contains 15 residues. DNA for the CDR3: TGTGCCAGCAGCGATACCGGACAGGACCACAATGAGCAGTTCTTC. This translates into CASSDTGQDHNEQFF.

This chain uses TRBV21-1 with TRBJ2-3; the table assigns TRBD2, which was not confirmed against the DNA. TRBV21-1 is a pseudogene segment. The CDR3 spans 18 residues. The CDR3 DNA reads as TGTGCCAGCAGCAAAGCGCTTCCACTAGCGGGAGTTTCAGATACGCAGTATTTT. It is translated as CASSKALPLAGVSDTQYF.

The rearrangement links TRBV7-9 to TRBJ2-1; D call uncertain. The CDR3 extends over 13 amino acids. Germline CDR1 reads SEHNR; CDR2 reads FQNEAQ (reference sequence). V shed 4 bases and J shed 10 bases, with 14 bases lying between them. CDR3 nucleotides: TGTGCCAGCAGCTCATCAGGCGAGCAGGAGCAGTTCTTC. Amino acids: CASSSSGEQEQFF.

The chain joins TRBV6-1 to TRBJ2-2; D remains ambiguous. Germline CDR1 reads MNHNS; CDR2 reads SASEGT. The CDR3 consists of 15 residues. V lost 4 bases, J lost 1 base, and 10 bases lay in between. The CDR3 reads CASSVSPENTGELFF. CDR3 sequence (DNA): TGTGCCAGCAGTGTCTCTCCGGAGAACACCGGGGAGCTGTTTTTT.

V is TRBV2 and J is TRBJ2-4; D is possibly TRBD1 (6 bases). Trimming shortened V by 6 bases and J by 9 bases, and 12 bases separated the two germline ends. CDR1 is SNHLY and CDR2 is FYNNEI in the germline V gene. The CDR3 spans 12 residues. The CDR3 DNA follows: TGTGCCAGCAGAGATAGACAGGTCATTCAGTACTTC. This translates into CASRDRQVIQYF. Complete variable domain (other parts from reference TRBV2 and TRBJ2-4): EPEVTQTPSHQVTQMGQEVILRCVPISNHLYFYWYRQILGQKVEFLVSFYNNEISEKSEIFDDQFSVERPDGSNFTLKIRSTKLEDSAMYFCASRDRQVIQYFGAGTRLSVL.

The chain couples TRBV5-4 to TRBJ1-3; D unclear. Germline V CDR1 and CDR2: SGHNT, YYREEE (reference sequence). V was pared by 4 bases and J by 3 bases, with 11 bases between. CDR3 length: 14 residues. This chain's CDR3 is CASSPGRGGNTIYF. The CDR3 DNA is TGTGCCAGCAGCCCCGGTAGAGGTGGAAACACCATATATTTT.

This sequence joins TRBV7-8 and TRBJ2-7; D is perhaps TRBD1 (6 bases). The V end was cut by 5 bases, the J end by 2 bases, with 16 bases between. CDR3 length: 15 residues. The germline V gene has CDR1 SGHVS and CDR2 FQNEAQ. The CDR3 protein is CASSQVGTGPYEQYF. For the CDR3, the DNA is TGTGCCAGCAGCCAAGTTGGAACAGGGCCCTACGAGCAGTACTTC.

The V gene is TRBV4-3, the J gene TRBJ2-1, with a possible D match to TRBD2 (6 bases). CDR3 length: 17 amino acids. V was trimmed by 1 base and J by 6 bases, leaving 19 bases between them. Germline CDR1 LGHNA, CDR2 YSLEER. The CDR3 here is CASSQVAAGTYSNEQFF. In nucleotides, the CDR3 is TGCGCCAGCAGCCAAGTTGCCGCGGGAACCTACAGCAATGAGCAGTTCTTC.

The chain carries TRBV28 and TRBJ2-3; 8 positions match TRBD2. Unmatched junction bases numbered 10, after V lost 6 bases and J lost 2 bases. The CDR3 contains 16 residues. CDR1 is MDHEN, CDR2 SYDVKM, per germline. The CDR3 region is CASRWLIAGTTDTQYF. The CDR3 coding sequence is TGTGCCAGCAGATGGCTTATAGCGGGGACCACAGATACGCAGTATTTT. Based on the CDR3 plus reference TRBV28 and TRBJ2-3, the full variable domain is DVKVTQSSRYLVKRTGEKVFLECVQDMDHENMFWYRQDPGLGLRLIYFSYDVKMKEKGDIPEGYSVSREKKERFSLILESASTNQTSMYLCASRWLIAGTTDTQYFGPGTRLTVL.

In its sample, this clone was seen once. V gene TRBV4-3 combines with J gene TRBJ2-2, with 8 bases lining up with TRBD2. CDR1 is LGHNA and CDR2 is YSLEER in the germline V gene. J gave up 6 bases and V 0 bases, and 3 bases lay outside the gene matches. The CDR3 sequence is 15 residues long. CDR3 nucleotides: TGCGCCAGCAGCCAAGATTGGACTAGCCCCGGGGAGCTGTTTTTT. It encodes CASSQDWTSPGELFF.

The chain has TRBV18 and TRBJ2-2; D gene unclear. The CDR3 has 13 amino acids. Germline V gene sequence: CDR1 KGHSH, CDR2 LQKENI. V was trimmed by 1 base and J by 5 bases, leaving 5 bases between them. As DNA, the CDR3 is TGTGCCAGCTCACCACACTCAACCGGGGAGCTGTTTTTT. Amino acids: CASSPHSTGELFF. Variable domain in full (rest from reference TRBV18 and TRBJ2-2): NAGVMQNPRHLVRRRGQEARLRCSPMKGHSHVYWYRQLPEEGLKFMVYLQKENIIDESGMPKERFSAEFPKEGPSILRIQQVVRGDSAAYFCASSPHSTGELFFGEGSRLTVL.

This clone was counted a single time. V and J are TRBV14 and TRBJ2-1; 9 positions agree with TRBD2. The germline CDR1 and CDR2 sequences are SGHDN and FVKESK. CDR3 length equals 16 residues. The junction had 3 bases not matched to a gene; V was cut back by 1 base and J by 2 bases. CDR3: CASSQGRLAAYNEQFF. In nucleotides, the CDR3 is TGTGCCAGCAGCCAAGGGAGACTAGCGGCCTACAATGAGCAGTTCTTC.

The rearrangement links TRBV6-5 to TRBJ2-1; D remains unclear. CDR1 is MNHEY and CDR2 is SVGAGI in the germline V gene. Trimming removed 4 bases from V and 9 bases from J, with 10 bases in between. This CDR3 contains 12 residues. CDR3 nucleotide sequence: TGTGCCAGCAGTTTTGGATGGGGTGAGCAGTTCTTC. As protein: CASSFGWGEQFF.

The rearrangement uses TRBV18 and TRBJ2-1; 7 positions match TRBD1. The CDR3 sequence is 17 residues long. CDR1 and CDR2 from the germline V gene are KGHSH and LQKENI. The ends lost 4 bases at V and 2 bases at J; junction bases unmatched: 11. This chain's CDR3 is CASSQDYRGPPYNEQFF. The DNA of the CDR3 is TGTGCCAGCTCACAGGATTACAGGGGTCCCCCCTACAATGAGCAGTTCTTC.

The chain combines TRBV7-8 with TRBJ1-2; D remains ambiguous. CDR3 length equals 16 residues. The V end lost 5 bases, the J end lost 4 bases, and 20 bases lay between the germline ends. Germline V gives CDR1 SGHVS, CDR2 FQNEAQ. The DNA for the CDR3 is TGTGCCAGCAGCGCTTCCGGGCCCCTCTACCCCTATGGCTACACCTTC. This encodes CASSASGPLYPYGYTF.

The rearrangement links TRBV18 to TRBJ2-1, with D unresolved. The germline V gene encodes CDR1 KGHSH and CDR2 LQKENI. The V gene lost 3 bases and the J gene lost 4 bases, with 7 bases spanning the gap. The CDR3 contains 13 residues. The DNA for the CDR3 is TGTGCCAGCTCACCCATAAAATACAATGAGCAGTTCTTC. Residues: CASSPIKYNEQFF.

In nucleotides, the CDR3 is TGTGCCAGCAGCTTGGGACTCTACAATGAGCAGTTCTTC. This translates into CASSLGLYNEQFF. The chain has TRBV5-5 and TRBJ2-1; no definite D call. The CDR3 contains 13 residues. Germline V gives CDR1 SGHKS, CDR2 YYEKEE (reference sequence). V was trimmed by 0 bases and J by 3 bases, leaving 4 bases between them.

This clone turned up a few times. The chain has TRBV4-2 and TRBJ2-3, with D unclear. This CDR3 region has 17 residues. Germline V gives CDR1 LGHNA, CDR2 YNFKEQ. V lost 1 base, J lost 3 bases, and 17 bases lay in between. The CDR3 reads CASSQGPVRSPTDTQYF. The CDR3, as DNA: TGTGCCAGCAGCCAAGGCCCTGTCAGGTCCCCAACAGATACGCAGTATTTT.

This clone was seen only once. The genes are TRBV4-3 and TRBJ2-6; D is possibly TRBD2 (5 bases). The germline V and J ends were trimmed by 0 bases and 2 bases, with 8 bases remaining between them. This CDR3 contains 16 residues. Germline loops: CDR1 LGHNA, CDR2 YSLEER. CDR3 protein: CASSQDRGTGANVLTF. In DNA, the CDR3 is TGCGCCAGCAGCCAAGATCGAGGGACTGGGGCCAACGTCCTGACTTTC.

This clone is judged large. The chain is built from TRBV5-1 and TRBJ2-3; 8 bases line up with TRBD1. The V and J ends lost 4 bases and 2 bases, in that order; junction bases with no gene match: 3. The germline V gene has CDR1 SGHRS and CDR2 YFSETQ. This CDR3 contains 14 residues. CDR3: CASSAGQATDTQYF. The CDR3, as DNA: TGCGCCAGCAGCGCGGGACAGGCCACAGATACGCAGTATTTT.

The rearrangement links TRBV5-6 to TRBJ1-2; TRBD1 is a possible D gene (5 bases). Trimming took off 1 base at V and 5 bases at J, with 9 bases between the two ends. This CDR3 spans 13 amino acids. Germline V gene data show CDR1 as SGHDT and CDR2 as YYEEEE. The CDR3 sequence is CASSLSGGYGYTF. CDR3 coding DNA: TGTGCCAGCAGCTTGTCTGGGGGGTATGGCTACACCTTC.

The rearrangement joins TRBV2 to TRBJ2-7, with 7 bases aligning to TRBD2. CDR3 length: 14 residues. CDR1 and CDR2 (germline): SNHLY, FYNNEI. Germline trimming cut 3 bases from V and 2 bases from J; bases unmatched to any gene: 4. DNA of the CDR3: TGTGCCAGCAGTGATTCCGCGGGAGCCTACGAGCAGTACTTC. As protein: CASSDSAGAYEQYF.

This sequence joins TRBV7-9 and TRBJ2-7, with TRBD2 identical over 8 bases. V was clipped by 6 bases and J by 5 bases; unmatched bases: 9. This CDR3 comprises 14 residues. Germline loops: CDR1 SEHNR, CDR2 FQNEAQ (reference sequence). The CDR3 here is CASSYVAGGHEQYF. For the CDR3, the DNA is TGTGCCAGCAGTTACGTCGCGGGAGGTCACGAGCAGTACTTC. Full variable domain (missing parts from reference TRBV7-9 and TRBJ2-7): DTGVSQNPRHKITKRGQNVTFRCDPISEHNRLYWYRQTLGQGPEFLTYFQNEAQLEKSRLLSDRFSAERPKGSFSTLEIQRTEQGDSAMYLCASSYVAGGHEQYFGPGTRLTVT.

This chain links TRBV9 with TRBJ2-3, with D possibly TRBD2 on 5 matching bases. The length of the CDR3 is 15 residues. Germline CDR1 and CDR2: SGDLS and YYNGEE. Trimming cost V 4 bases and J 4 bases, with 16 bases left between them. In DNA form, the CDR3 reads TGTGCCAGCAGCACCGGCCAGGTCGGGGCAGATACGCAGTATTTT. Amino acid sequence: CASSTGQVGADTQYF.

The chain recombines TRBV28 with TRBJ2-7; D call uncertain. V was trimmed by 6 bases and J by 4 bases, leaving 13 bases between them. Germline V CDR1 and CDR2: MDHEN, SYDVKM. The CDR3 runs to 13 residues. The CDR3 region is CASSLTISYEQYF. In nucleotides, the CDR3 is TGTGCCAGCAGCCTTACCATATCGTACGAGCAGTACTTC.

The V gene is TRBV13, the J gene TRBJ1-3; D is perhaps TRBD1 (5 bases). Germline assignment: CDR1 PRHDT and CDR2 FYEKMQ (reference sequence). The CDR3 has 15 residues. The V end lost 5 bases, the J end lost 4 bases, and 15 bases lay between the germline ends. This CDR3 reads CASSTARVIGNTIYF. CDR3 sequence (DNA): TGTGCCAGCAGCACTGCCAGGGTGATAGGAAACACCATATATTTT.